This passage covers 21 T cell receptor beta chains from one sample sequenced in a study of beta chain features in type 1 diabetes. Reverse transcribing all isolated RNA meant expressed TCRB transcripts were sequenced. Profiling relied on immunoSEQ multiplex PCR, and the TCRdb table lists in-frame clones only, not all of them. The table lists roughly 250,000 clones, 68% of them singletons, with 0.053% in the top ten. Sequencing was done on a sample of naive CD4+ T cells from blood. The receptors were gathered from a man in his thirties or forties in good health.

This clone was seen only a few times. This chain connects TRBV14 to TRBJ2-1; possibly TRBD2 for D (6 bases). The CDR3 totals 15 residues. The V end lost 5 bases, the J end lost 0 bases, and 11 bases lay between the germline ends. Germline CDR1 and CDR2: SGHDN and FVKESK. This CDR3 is CASSDSGSSYNEQFF. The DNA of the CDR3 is TGTGCCAGCAGCGATTCCGGGAGCTCCTACAATGAGCAGTTCTTC. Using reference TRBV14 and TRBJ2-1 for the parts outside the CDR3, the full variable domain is EAGVTQFPSHSVIEKGQTVTLRCDPISGHDNLYWYRRVMGKEIKFLLHFVKESKQDESGMPNNRFLAERTGGTYSTLKVQPAELEDSGVYFCASSDSGSSYNEQFFGPGTRLTVL.

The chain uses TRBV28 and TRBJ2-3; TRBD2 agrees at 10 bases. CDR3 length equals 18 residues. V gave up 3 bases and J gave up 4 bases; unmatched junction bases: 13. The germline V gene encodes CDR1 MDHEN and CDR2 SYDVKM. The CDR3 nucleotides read TGTGCCAGCAGTTTCCATAGCGGGAGGCCATCTACGGCAGATACGCAGTATTTT. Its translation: CASSFHSGRPSTADTQYF. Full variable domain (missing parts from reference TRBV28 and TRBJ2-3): DVKVTQSSRYLVKRTGEKVFLECVQDMDHENMFWYRQDPGLGLRLIYFSYDVKMKEKGDIPEGYSVSREKKERFSLILESASTNQTSMYLCASSFHSGRPSTADTQYFGPGTRLTVL.

CDR3 bases: TGTGCCAGCAGTCACGGCGGGGTTTCGAACACTGAAGCTTTCTTT. It encodes CASSHGGVSNTEAFF. The chain joins TRBV18 to TRBJ1-1; no clear D. CDR1 is KGHSH, CDR2 LQKENI, per germline. The CDR3 totals 15 residues. V lost 8 bases, J lost 1 base, and 17 bases lay in between.

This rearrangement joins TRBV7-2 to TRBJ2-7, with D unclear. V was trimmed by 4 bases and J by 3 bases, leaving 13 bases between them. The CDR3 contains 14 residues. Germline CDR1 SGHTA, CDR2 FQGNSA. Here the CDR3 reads CASSWEQTNYEQYF. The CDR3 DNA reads TGTGCCAGCAGCTGGGAACAGACCAACTACGAGCAGTACTTC.

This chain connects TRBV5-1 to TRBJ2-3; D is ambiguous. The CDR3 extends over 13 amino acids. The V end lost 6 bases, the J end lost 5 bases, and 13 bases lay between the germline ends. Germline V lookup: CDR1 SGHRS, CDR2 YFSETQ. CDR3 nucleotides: TGCGCCAGCAACGAGGTCTCGGGAGATACGCAGTATTTT. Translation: CASNEVSGDTQYF.

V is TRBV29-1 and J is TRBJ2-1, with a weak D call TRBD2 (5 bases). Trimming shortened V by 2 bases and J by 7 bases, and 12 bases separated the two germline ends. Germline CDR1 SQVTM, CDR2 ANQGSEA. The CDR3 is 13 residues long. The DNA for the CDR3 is TGCAGCGTTGAATTAACGTCGGGGAATGAGCAGTTCTTC. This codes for CSVELTSGNEQFF.

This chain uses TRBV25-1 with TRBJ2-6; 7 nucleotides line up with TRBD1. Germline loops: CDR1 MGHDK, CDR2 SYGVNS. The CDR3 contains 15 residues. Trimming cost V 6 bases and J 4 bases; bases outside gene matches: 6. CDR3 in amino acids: CASRNTGAGANVLTF. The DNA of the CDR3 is TGTGCCAGCAGGAACACAGGGGCCGGGGCCAACGTCCTGACTTTC.

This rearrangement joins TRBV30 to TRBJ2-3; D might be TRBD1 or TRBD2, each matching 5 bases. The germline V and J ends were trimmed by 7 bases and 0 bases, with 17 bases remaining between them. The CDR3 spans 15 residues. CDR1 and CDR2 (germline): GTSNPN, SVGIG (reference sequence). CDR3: CASSLAGASTDTQYF. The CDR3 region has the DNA TGTGCCTCCTCACTGGCCGGGGCGAGCACAGATACGCAGTATTTT.

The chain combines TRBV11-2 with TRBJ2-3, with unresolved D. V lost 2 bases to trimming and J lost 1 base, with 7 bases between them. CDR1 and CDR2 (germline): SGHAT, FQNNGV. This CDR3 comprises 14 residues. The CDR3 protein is CASSLRQGTDTQYF. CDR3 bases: TGTGCCAGCAGCTTAAGGCAGGGCACAGATACGCAGTATTTT.

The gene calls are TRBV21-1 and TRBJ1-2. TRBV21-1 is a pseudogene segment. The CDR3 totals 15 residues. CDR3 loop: CASSKGDRGDYGYTF. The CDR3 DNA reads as TGTGCCAGCAGCAAAGGAGATAGGGGAGACTATGGCTACACCTTC.

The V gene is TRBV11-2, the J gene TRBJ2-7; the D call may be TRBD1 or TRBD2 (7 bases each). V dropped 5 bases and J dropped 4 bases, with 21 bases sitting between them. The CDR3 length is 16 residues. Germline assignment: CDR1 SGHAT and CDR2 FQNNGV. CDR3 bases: TGTGCCAGCAGCCCAGGGAGGGGGCGGACAAATTACGAGCAGTACTTC. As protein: CASSPGRGRTNYEQYF.

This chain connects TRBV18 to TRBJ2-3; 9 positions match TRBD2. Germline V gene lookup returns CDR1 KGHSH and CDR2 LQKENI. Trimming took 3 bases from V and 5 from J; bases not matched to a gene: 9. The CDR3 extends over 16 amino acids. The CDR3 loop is CASSPAGSGSGDTQYF. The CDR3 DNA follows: TGTGCCAGCTCACCCGCGGGTAGCGGGAGCGGAGATACGCAGTATTTT. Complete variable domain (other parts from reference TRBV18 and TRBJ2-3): NAGVMQNPRHLVRRRGQEARLRCSPMKGHSHVYWYRQLPEEGLKFMVYLQKENIIDESGMPKERFSAEFPKEGPSILRIQQVVRGDSAAYFCASSPAGSGSGDTQYFGPGTRLTVL.

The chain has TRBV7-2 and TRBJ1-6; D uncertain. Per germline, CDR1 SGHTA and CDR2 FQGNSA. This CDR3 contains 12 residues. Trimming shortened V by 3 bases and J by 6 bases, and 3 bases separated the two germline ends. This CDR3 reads CASSLSNSPLHF. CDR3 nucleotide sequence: TGTGCCAGCAGCTTGAGTAATTCACCCCTCCACTTT. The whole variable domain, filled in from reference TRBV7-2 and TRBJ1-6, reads GAGVSQSPSNKVTEKGKDVELRCDPISGHTALYWYRQSLGQGLEFLIYFQGNSAPDKSGLPSDRFSAERTGGSVSTLTIQRTQQEDSAVYLCASSLSNSPLHFGNGTRLTVT.

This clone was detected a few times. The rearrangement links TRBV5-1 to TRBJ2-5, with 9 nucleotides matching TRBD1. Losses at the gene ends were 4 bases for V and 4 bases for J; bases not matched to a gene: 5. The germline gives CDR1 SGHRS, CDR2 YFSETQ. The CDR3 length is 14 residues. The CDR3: CASSPDRGRETQYF. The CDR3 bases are TGCGCCAGCAGCCCGGACAGGGGACGAGAGACCCAGTACTTC.

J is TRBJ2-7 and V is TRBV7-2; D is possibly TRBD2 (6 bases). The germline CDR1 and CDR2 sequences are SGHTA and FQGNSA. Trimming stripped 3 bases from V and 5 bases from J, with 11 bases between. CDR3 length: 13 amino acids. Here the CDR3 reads CASSFWGDHEQYF. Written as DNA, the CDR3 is TGTGCCAGCAGCTTTTGGGGGGACCACGAGCAGTACTTC.

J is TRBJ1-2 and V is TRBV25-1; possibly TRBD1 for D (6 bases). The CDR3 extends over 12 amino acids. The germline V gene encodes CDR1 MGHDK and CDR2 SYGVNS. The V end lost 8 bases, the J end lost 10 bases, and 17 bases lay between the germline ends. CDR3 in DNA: TGTGCCAGCCAGACAGGACCAACATCCTACACCTTC. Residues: CASQTGPTSYTF.

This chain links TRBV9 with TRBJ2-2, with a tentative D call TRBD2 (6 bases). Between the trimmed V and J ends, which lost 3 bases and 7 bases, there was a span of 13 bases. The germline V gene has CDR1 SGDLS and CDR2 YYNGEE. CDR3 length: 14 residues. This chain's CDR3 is CASSALPGGGELFF. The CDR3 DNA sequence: TGTGCCAGCAGCGCCTTACCCGGGGGCGGGGAGCTGTTTTTT.

The CDR3 spells CASSPSGSSMNTEAFF. CDR3 bases: TGTGCCAGCAGCCCTAGTGGGTCTAGCATGAACACTGAAGCTTTCTTT. The chain combines TRBV14 with TRBJ1-1; D unclear. This CDR3 region has 16 residues. V lost 4 bases and J 0 bases, leaving 15 bases between the germline ends. The germline V gene has CDR1 SGHDN and CDR2 FVKESK.

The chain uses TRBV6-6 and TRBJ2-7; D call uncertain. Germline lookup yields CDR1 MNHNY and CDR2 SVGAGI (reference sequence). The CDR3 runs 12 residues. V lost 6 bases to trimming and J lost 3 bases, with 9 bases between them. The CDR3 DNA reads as TGTGCCAGCAGCTCCGACGGCTACGAGCAGTACTTC. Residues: CASSSDGYEQYF.

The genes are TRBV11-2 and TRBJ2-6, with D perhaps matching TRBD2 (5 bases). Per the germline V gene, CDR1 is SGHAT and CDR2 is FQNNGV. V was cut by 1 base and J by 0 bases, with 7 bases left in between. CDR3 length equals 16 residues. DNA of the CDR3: TGTGCCAGCAGCTTAGCGAGGGTCTCTGGGGCCAACGTCCTGACTTTC. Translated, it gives CASSLARVSGANVLTF.

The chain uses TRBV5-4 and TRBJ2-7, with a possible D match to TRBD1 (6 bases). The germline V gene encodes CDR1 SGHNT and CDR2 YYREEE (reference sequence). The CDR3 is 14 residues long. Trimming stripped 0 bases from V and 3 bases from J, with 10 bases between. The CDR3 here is CASSLDRAIYEQYF. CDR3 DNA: TGTGCCAGCAGCTTGGACAGGGCGATCTACGAGCAGTACTTC.